The clone carrying this T cell receptor beta chain was detected a few times. These data come from a study of blood T cells in healthy people across ages. Per-sample yields of isolated PBMCs were at least 6 million. For the second PCR, which ran for about 6 to 11 cycles, a sample-barcoded 5' primer and a J-beta primer mix were used. A template-switch adaptor that had 12 random nucleotides put a tag on each cDNA molecule. TCRdb fed the 5' RACE reads into MiXCR, producing one record per CDR3 protein. The sample consists of over a million distinct CDR3 sequences, 42% of them appearing once. V lost 4 bases and J 0 bases, leaving 12 bases between the germline ends. CDR1 SQVTM and CDR2 ANQGSEA come from the germline V gene. The CDR3 is 14 residues long.

Sequencing was performed on blood. This TCR was sampled from a young woman in good health. The rearrangement uses TRBV29-1 and TRBJ2-5, with D tentatively TRBD2 (5 bases). The CDR3 protein is CSVGEAADQETQYF. CDR3 sequence (DNA): TGCAGCGTTGGCGAGGCAGCGGACCAAGAGACCCAGTACTTC. Full variable domain (rest looked up from reference TRBV29-1 and TRBJ2-5): SAVISQKPSRDICQRGTSLTIQCQVDSQVTMMFWYRQQPGQSLTLIATANQGSEATYESGFVIDKFPISRPNLTFSTLTVSNMSPEDSSIYLCSVGEAADQETQYFGPGTRLLVL.